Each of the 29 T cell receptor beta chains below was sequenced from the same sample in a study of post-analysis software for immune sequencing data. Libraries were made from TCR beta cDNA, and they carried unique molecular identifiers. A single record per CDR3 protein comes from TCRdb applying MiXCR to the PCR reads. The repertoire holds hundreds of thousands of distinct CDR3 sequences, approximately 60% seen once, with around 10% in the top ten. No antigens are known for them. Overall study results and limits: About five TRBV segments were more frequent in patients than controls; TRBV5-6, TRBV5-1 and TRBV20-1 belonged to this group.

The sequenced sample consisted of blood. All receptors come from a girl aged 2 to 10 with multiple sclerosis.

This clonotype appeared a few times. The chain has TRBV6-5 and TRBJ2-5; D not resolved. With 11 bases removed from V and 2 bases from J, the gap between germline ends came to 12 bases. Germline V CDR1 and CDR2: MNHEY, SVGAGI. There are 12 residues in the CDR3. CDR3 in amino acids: CAAHGPQETQYF. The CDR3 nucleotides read TGTGCCGCCCATGGGCCGCAAGAGACCCAGTACTTC.

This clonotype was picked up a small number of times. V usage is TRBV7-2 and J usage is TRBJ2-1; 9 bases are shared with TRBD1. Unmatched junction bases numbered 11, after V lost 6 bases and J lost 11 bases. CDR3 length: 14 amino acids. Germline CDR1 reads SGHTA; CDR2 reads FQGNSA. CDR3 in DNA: TGTGCCAGCAGTCGTCGGGGGACAGGGACCAAGCAGTTCTTC. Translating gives CASSRRGTGTKQFF.

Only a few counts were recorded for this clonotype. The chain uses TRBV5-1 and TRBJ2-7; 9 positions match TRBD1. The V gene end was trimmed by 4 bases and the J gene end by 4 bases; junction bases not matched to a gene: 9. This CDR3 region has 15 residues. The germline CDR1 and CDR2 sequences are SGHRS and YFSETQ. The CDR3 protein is CASSLPGTGRYEQYF. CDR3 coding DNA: TGCGCCAGCAGCCTCCCGGGGACAGGGCGTTACGAGCAGTACTTC.

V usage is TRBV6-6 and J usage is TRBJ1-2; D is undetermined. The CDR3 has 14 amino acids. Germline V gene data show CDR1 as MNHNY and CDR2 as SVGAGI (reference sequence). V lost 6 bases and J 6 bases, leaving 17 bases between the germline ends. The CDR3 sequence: CASSPSPGRDGYTF. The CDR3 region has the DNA TGTGCCAGCAGCCCCTCTCCGGGGAGGGATGGCTACACCTTC.

CDR3 in amino acids: CASSLVNRAGHNEQFF. In DNA, the CDR3 is TGTGCCAGCAGCTTAGTCAATAGGGCAGGGCACAATGAGCAGTTCTTC. The chain links TRBV7-2 to TRBJ2-1; maybe TRBD1 (5 bases). Trimming stripped 1 base from V and 5 bases from J, with 15 bases between. The CDR3 runs 16 residues. From germline, CDR1 is SGHTA and CDR2 FQGNSA. Supplemented by reference TRBV7-2 and TRBJ2-1, the full variable domain reads GAGVSQSPSNKVTEKGKDVELRCDPISGHTALYWYRQSLGQGLEFLIYFQGNSAPDKSGLPSDRFSAERTGGSVSTLTIQRTQQEDSAVYLCASSLVNRAGHNEQFFGPGTRLTVL.

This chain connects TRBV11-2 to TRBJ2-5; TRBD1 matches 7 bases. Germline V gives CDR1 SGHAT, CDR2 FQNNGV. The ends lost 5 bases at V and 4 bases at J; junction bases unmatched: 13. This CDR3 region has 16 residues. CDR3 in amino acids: CASSPVTGLTRETQYF. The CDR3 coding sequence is TGTGCCAGCAGCCCAGTGACAGGGTTAACCCGAGAGACCCAGTACTTC.

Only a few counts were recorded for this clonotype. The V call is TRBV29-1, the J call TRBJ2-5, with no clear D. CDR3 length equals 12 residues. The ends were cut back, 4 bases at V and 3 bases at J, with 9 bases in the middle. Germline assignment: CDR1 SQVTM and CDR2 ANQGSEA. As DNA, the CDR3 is TGCAGCGTTGGCCCGGACGAAGAGACCCAGTACTTC. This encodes CSVGPDEETQYF.

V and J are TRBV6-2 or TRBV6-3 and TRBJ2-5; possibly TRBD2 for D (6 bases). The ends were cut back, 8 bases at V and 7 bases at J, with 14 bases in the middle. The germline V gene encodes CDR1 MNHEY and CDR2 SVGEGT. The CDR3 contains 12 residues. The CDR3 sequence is CASAPQRATQYF. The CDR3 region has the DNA TGTGCCAGCGCTCCCCAGCGGGCGACCCAGTACTTC.

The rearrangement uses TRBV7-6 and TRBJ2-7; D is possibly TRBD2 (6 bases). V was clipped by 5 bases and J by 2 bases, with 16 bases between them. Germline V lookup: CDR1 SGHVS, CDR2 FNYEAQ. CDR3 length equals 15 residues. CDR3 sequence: CASSPSAGPTYEQYF. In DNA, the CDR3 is TGTGCCAGCAGCCCCTCAGCGGGCCCCACCTACGAGCAGTACTTC.

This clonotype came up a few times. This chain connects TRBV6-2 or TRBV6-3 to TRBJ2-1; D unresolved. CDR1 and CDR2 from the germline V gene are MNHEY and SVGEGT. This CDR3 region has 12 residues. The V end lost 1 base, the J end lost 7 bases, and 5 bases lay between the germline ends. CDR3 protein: CASSYFPNEQFF. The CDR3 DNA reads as TGTGCCAGCAGTTACTTTCCTAATGAGCAGTTCTTC.

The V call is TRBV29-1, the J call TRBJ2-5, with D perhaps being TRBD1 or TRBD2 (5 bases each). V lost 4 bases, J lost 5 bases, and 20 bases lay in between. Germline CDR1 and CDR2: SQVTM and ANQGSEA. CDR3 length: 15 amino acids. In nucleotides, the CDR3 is TGCAGCGTTGCTTTGGTGAAGGGGCCGGGGGAGACCCAGTACTTC. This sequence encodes CSVALVKGPGETQYF.

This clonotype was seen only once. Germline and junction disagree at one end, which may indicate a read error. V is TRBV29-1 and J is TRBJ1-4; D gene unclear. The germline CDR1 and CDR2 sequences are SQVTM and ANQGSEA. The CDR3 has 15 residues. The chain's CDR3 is CSVEGAATTSEKLFF. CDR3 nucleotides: TGCAGCGTTGAAGGAGCTGCCACAACTAGTGAAAAACTGTTTTTT.

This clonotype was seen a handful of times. CDR3 in amino acids: CATSPDRGNEQYF. The CDR3 DNA is TGTGCCACCAGCCCTGACAGGGGGAACGAGCAGTACTTC. J is TRBJ2-7 and V is TRBV15, with TRBD1 matching 9 bases. Germline CDR1 and CDR2: LNHNV and YYDKDF (reference sequence). The CDR3 loop spans 13 amino acids. Trimming cost V 5 bases and J 5 bases; bases outside gene matches: 4. Using reference TRBV15 and TRBJ2-7 for the parts outside the CDR3, the full variable domain is DAMVIQNPRYQVTQFGKPVTLSCSQTLNHNVMYWYQQKSSQAPKLLFHYYDKDFNNEADTPDNFQSRRPNTSFCFLDIRSPGLGDTAMYLCATSPDRGNEQYFGPGTRLTVT.

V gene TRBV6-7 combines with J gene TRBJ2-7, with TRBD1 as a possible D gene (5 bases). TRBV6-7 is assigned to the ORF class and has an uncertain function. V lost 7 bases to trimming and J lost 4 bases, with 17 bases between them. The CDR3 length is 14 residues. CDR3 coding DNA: TGTGCCAGCACCCTTAAAAGGAAGGGGTACGAGCAGTACTTC. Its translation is CASTLKRKGYEQYF.

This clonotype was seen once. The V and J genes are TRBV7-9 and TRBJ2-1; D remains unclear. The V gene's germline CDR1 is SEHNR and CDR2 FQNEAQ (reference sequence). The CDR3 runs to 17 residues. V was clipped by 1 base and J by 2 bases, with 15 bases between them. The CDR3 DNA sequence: TGTGCCAGCAGCTTAGTCGGCCCCTTAGAGGCCTACAATGAGCAGTTCTTC. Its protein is CASSLVGPLEAYNEQFF.

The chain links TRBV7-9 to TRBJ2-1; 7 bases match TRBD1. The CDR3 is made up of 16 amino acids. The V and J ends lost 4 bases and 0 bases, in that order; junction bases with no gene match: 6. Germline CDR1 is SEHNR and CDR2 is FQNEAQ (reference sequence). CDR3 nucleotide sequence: TGTGCCAGCAGCTCGGGTCGGACAGGCTCCTACAATGAGCAGTTCTTC. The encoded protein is CASSSGRTGSYNEQFF.

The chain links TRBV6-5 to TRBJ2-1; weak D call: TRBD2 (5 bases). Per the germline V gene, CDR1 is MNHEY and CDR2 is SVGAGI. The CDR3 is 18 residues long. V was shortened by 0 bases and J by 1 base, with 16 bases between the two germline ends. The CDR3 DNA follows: TGTGCCAGCAGTTACTCGATCGGCGGTCGGAGGTCCTACAATGAGCAGTTCTTC. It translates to CASSYSIGGRRSYNEQFF.

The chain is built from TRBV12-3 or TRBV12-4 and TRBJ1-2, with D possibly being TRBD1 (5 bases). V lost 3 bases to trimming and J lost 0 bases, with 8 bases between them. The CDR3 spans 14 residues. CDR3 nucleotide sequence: TGTGCCAGCAGTTTCACAGGAGCTAACTATGGCTACACCTTC. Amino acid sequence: CASSFTGANYGYTF.

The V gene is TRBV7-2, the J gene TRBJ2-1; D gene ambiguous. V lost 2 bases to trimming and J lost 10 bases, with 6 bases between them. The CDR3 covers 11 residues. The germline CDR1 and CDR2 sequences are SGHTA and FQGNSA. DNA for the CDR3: TGTGCCAGCAGCTTATACGGCGAGCAGTTCTTC. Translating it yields CASSLYGEQFF.

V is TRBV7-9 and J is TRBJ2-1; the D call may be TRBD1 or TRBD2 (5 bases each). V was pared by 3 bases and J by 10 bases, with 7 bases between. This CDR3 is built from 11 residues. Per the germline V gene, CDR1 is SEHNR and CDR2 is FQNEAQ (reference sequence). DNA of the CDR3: TGTGCCAGCAGCTTCGGGGCGGAGCAGTTCTTC. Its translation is CASSFGAEQFF.

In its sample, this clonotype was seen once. The CDR3 is CASSGPPPPRNEQFF. In nucleotides, the CDR3 is TGTGCCAGCAGTGGCCCCCCACCCCCGAGGAATGAGCAGTTCTTC. The chain is built from TRBV6-5 and TRBJ2-1; no reliable D call. Germline values: CDR1 MNHEY, CDR2 SVGAGI. V shed 5 bases and J shed 7 bases, with 18 bases lying between them. The CDR3 contains 15 residues.

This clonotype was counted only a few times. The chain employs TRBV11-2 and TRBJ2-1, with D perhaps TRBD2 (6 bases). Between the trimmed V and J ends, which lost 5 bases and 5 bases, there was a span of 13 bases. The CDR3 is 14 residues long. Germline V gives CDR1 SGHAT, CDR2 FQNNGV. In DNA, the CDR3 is TGTGCCAGCAGCCCCGGGGGACTCCACAATGAGCAGTTCTTC. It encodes CASSPGGLHNEQFF.

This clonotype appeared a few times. CDR3 in DNA: TGTGCCATCAGTGCGCCTAGCGGGGGGTCTAGCACAGATACGCAGTATTTT. Its protein is CAISAPSGGSSTDTQYF. The chain has TRBV10-3 and TRBJ2-3, with 11 bases lining up with TRBD2. The CDR3 runs to 17 residues. J lost 0 bases, V lost 4 bases, and 6 bases had no gene match. Germline assignment: CDR1 ENHRY and CDR2 SYGVKD.

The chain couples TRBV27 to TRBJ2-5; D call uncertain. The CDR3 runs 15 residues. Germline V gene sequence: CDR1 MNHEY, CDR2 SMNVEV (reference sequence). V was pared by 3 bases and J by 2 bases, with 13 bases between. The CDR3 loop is CASSLFSWSQETQYF. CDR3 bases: TGTGCCAGCAGTTTGTTTTCTTGGTCTCAAGAGACCCAGTACTTC.

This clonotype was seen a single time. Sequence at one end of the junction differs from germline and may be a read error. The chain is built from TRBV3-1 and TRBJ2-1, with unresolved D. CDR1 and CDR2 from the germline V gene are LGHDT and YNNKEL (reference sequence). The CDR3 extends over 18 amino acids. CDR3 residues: CASSRETRTRNLYNGQFF. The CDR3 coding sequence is TGTGCCAGCAGTCGAGAGACCCGGACGAGGAACCTCTACAATGGGCAGTTCTTC.

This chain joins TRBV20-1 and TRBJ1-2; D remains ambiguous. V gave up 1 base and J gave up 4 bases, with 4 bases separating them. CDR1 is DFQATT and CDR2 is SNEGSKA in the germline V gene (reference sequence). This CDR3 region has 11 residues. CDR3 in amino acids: CSARAPYGYTF. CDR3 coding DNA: TGCAGTGCTAGAGCGCCCTATGGCTACACCTTC.

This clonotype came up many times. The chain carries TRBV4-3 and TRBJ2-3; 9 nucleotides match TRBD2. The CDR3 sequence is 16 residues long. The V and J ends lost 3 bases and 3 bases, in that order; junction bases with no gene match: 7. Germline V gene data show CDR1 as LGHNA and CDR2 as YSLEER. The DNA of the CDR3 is TGCGCCAGCAGCCATCTGCGGGGGGGCACGACAGATACGCAGTATTTT. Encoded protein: CASSHLRGGTTDTQYF.

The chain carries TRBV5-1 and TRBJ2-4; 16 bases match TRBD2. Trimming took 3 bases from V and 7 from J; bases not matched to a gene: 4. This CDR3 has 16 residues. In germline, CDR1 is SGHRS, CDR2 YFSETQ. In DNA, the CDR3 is TGCGCCAGCAGCTCGGGACTAGCGGGAGGGGAGAACATTCAGTACTTC. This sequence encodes CASSSGLAGGENIQYF. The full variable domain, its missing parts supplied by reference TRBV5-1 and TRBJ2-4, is KAGVTQTPRYLIKTRGQQVTLSCSPISGHRSVSWYQQTPGQGLQFLFEYFSETQRNKGNFPGRFSGRQFSNSRSEMNVSTLELGDSALYLCASSSGLAGGENIQYFGAGTRLSVL.

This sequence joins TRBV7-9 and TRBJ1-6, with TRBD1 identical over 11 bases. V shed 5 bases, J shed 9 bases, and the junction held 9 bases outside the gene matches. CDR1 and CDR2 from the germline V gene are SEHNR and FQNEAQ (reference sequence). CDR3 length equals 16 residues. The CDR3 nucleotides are TGTGCCAGCAGCGTGGGACAGGGGGAATGGGGTTCACCCCTCCACTTT. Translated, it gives CASSVGQGEWGSPLHF.